This T cell receptor beta chain was found in a study of molecular identifiers for immune sequencing clone quantification. Study summary: Replicate runs used RNA from roughly 21,000 or 96,000 naive CD8 cells, which was split five ways into aliquots, and four of those aliquots were then sequenced. Regarding the study as a whole: Spiked-in Jurkat TCR RNA corresponding to one cell was reported as detectable against about 1 million naive cells.

Worth noting for this clonotype: Its specificity is not known.

TCRdb independently ran MiXCR on the PCR reads; one entry per CDR3 protein. The sample holds tens of thousands of distinct CDR3 sequences, around 19% seen once. This TCR derives from a human donor in good health. Some libraries in this study had Jurkat cell RNA spiked in. Source material: naive CD8+ T cells from blood, with Jurkat cell RNA spiked in. The subset was: FACS-sorted CD8+CD4-CCR7+CD45RA+ naive T cells.

The CDR3 bases are TGTGCCAGCAGCCAAGGGGAGGGTACGCAGTATTTT. Residues: CASSQGEGTQYF. The chain couples TRBV7-8 to TRBJ2-3, with TRBD2 matching over 7 bases. CDR3 length: 12 residues. The germline V gene has CDR1 SGHVS and CDR2 FQNEAQ. Trimming cost V 5 bases and J 8 bases; bases outside gene matches: 4.